Each of the 5 T cell receptor beta chains below was sequenced from the same sample in a study of T cell responses to AZD1222 COVID-19 vaccine. Only in-frame clones appear in the TCRdb table, and some are missing; sequencing was by immunoSEQ multiplex PCR. The sample has over 120,000 clones, 92% seen once. The sequencing used peripheral blood, collected 28 days after the second AZD1222 dose. The receptor source for this set is an adult who received the AZD1222 COVID-19 vaccine.

V gene TRBV5-1 combines with J gene TRBJ2-2; TRBD2 aligns across 15 bases. The CDR3 sequence is 17 residues long. Per the germline V gene, CDR1 is SGHRS and CDR2 is YFSETQ. V shed 4 bases, J shed 4 bases, and the junction held 5 bases outside the gene matches. CDR3 region: CASSTGLAGGVTGELFF. Here the CDR3 DNA reads TGCGCCAGCAGCACTGGACTAGCGGGAGGGGTCACCGGGGAGCTGTTTTTT.

The chain has TRBV4-1 and TRBJ1-4; 7 positions match TRBD1. V lost 3 bases and J lost 3; bases outside the gene matches: 10. Germline values: CDR1 MGHRA, CDR2 YSYEKL. The CDR3 loop spans 17 amino acids. CDR3 sequence (DNA): TGCGCCAGCAGCCAGCCCCGACAGGGTTCTTCTAATGAAAAACTGTTTTTT. The encoded protein is CASSQPRQGSSNEKLFF.

The rearrangement links TRBV7-4 to TRBJ1-5; D is ambiguous. Germline V gene data show CDR1 as SGHVT and CDR2 as SQSDAQ. Trimming took 5 bases from V and 11 from J, leaving 22 bases between them. This CDR3 is 15 amino acids long. The CDR3 DNA follows: TGTGCCAGCAGCCGCGCCCCAGGAAGAGAGTATGCCCAGCATTTT. Protein: CASSRAPGREYAQHF.

The chain links TRBV19 to TRBJ1-3; D is unclear. The CDR3 contains 15 residues. The ends were cut back, 7 bases at V and 0 bases at J, with 13 bases in the middle. Germline lookup yields CDR1 LNHDA and CDR2 SQIVND (reference sequence). CDR3 sequence (DNA): TGTGCCAGTACCGACGACGTAAGCTCTGGAAACACCATATATTTT. Amino acid sequence: CASTDDVSSGNTIYF.

V is TRBV20-1 and J is TRBJ2-5; D ambiguous. Trimming removed 3 bases from V and 5 bases from J, with 7 bases in between. Germline assignment: CDR1 DFQATT and CDR2 SNEGSKA (reference sequence). This CDR3 contains 11 residues. Here the CDR3 reads CSARSGETQYF. The CDR3 DNA sequence: TGCAGTGCTAGGTCCGGGGAGACCCAGTACTTC.